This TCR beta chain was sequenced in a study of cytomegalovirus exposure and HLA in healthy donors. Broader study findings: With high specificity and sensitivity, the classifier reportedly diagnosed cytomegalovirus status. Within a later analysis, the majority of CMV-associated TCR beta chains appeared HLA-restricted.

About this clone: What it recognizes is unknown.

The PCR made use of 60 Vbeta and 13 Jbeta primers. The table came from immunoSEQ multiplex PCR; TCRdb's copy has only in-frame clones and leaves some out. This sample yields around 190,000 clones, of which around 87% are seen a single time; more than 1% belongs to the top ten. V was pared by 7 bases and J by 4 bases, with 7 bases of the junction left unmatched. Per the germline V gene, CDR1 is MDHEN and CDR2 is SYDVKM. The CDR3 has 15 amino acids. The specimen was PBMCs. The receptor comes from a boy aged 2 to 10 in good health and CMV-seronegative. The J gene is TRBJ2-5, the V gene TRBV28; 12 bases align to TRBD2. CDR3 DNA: TGTGCCAGCAATCCTAGCGGGAGGGCTCGAGAGACCCAGTACTTC. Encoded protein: CASNPSGRARETQYF.